The T cell receptor (beta chain) under discussion was sequenced for a study of long-term antiretroviral therapy in people with HIV. Turning to the study itself: The immediate-ART recommendation dates to 2015, and the earliest samples predate it by about a decade.

Investigators performed immunoSEQ version v3.0 at survey level. A per-sample goal of roughly 40,000-55,000 T-cell genomes was targeted by sequencing. Data came from immunoSEQ multiplex PCR; TCRdb stores just in-frame clones and leaves some out. This sample has about 20,000 clones, with roughly 70% found just once. V was trimmed by 1 base and J by 4 bases, leaving 10 bases between them. Germline assignment: CDR1 LNHDA and CDR2 SQIVND (reference sequence). CDR3 length equals 14 residues. This clonotype was sampled from a man aged 18-30 years with HIV. The V call is TRBV19, the J call TRBJ1-2, with no clear D. Sequencing used unsorted PBMCs, obtained 0.5 years before starting antiretroviral therapy. This CDR3 is CASSIGPAVYGYTF. DNA for the CDR3: TGTGCCAGTAGTATAGGCCCAGCTGTCTATGGCTACACCTTC.